This T cell receptor beta chain was captured in a study of molecular identifiers for immune sequencing clone quantification. V was trimmed by 4 bases and J by 5 bases, leaving 11 bases between them. This CDR3 comprises 13 residues. CDR1 and CDR2 (germline): SGHVS, FQNEAQ. TCRdb used MiXCR to reprocess the PCR reads, holding one entry per CDR3 protein. The repertoire holds 80,000 to 130,000 distinct CDR3 sequences, with 36% as singletons. This clonotype came up many times. This clonotype originated in a human donor in good health. Some libraries in this study had Jurkat cell RNA spiked in. V is TRBV7-8 and J is TRBJ2-5; D may be TRBD2 (5 bases). The sample comprised naive CD8+ T cells from blood, with Jurkat cell RNA spiked in. Subset described: FACS-sorted CD8+CD4-CCR7+CD45RA+ naive T cells. The CDR3, as DNA: TGTGCCAGCAGCTCCCCTAGAGGGGAGACCCAGTACTTC. Protein: CASSSPRGETQYF.